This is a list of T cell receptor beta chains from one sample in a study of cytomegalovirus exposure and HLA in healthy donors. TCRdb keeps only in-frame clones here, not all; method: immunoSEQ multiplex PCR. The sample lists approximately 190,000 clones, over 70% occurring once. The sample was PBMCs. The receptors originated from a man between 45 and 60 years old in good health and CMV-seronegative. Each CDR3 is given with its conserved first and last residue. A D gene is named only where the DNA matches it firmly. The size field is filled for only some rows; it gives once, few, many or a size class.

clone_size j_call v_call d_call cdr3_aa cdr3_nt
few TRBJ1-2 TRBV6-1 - CASKQANYGYTF TGTGCCAGCAAACAGGCTAACTATGGCTACACCTTC
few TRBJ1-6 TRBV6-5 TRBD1 CASRKGQGRTSPLHF TGTGCCAGCAGGAAGGGACAGGGGAGAACTTCACCCCTCCACTTT
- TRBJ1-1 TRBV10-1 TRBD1 CASRARQGGTEAFF TGCGCCAGCCGAGCCAGACAGGGGGGCACTGAAGCTTTCTTT
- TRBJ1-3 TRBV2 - CAGRTASGNTIYF TGTGCCGGAAGGACAGCCTCTGGAAACACCATATATTTT
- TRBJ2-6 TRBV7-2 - CASSFTASGANVLTF TGTGCCAGCAGCTTCACTGCCTCTGGGGCCAACGTCCTGACTTTC
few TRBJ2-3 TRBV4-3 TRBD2 CASSPEPGLAGSTDTQYF TGCGCCAGCAGCCCAGAACCGGGACTAGCGGGCAGCACAGATACGCAGTATTTT
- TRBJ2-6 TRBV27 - CASKTPTAGANVLTF TGTGCCAGCAAAACTCCCACCGCTGGGGCCAACGTCCTGACTTTC
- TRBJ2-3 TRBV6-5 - CASSYSVGTQYF TGTGCCAGCAGTTACTCAGTCGGTACGCAGTATTTT
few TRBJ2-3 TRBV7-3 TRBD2 CASSPTRTSGGATDTQYF TGTGCCAGCAGCCCAACCCGGACTAGCGGGGGGGCAACAGATACGCAGTATTTT
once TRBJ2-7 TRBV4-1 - CASSYKEQGYEQYF TGCGCCAGCAGCTACAAAGAACAGGGCTACGAGCAGTACTTC
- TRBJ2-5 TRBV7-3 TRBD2 CASSLGLAGEGETQYF TGTGCCAGCAGCTTAGGACTAGCGGGGGAAGGGGAGACCCAGTACTTC
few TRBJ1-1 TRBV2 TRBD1 CASSVRTGNTEAFF TGTGCCAGCAGTGTCCGGACAGGGAACACTGAAGCTTTCTTT
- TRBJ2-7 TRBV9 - CASSPRTGSVDEQYF TGTGCCAGCAGCCCCCGAACGGGGTCGGTGGACGAGCAGTACTTC
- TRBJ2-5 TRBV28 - CASGGQYF TGTGCCAGCGGCGGGCAGTACTTC
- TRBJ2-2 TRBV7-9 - CASSRETGELFF TGTGCCAGCAGCCGGGAGACCGGGGAGCTGTTTTTT
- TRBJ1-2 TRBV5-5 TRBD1 CASSSLDRGLEGYTF TGTGCCAGCAGCTCGTTGGACAGGGGGTTGGAAGGCTACACCTTC
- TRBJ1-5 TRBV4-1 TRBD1 CASSQVTGGFQPQHF TGCGCCAGCAGCCAAGTTACAGGGGGCTTTCAGCCCCAGCATTTT
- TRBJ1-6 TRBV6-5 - CASSPGPGNSPLHF TGTGCCAGCAGCCCGGGCCCGGGGAATTCACCCCTCCACTTT
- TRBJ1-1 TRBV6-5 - CASSYSRRSEAFF TGTGCCAGCAGTTACTCGAGGAGGTCTGAAGCTTTCTTT
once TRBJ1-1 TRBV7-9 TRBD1 CASSPRTGGDTEAFF TGTGCCAGCAGCCCACGGACAGGGGGGGACACTGAAGCTTTCTTT
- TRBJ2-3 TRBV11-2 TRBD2 CASSREPTAGGPGTQYF TGTGCCAGCAGCCGGGAACCCACGGCGGGGGGGCCGGGTACGCAGTATTTT
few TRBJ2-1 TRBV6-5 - CASSVRQANNEQFF TGTGCCAGCAGTGTTAGACAGGCGAACAATGAGCAGTTCTTC
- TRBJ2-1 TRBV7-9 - CASSPKYRVGNEQFF TGTGCCAGCAGCCCCAAATACAGGGTTGGCAATGAGCAGTTCTTC
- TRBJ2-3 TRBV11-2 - CASSQDGLNGDTQYF TGTGCCAGCAGCCAGGACGGACTCAACGGCGATACGCAGTATTTT
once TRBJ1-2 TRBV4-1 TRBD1 CASSHQQGANYGYTF TGCGCCAGCAGCCACCAACAGGGGGCCAACTATGGCTACACCTTC
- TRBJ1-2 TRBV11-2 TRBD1 CASTLDRANYGYTF TGTGCCAGCACCCTCGACAGGGCTAACTATGGCTACACCTTC
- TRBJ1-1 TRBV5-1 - CASRDYSNTEAFF TGCGCCAGCAGGGACTACTCGAACACTGAAGCTTTCTTT
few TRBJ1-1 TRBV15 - CATSRGPRGTEAFF TGTGCCACCAGCAGAGGGCCCCGGGGCACTGAAGCTTTCTTT
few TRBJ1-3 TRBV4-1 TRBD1 CASSQEVGTGRNTIYF TGCGCCAGCAGCCAAGAAGTCGGGACAGGGAGAAACACCATATATTTT
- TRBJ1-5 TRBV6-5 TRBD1 CASSFDRGDQPQHF TGTGCCAGCAGCTTCGACAGGGGAGATCAGCCCCAGCATTTT
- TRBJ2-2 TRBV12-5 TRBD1 CASALDRGNTGELFF TGTGCTAGTGCCCTGGACAGGGGGAACACCGGGGAGCTGTTTTTT
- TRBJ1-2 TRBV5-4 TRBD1 CASRPGQGRLNYGYTF TGTGCCAGCAGACCGGGACAGGGGCGCCTGAACTATGGCTACACCTTC
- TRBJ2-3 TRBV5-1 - CASSPLALPSVTQYF TGCGCCAGCAGCCCTCTAGCGCTCCCGTCAGTTACGCAGTATTTT
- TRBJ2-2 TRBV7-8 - CASSLRPAEGLFF TGTGCCAGCAGCTTGCGGCCGGCCGAAGGGCTGTTTTTT
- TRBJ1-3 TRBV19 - CASCSGVSGNTIYF TGTGCCAGTTGTTCCGGGGTGTCTGGAAACACCATATATTTT
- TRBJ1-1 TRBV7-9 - CASRATQNTEAFF TGTGCCAGCAGAGCCACTCAGAACACTGAAGCTTTCTTT
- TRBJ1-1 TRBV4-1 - CASSQVGDNTEAFF TGCGCCAGCAGCCAAGTAGGAGATAACACTGAAGCTTTCTTT
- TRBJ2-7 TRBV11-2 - CASSLEMGWAYEQYF TGTGCCAGCAGCTTAGAAATGGGTTGGGCCTACGAGCAGTACTTC
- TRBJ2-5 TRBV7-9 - CSSSRGRKETQYF TGTTCCAGCAGCCGCGGTAGGAAAGAGACCCAGTACTTC
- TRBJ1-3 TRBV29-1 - CSVSYSGNTIYF TGCAGCGTTTCTTACTCTGGAAACACCATATATTTT
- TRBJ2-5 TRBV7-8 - CASRLRGSKETQYF TGTGCCAGCAGGCTCCGGGGGTCTAAAGAGACCCAGTACTTC
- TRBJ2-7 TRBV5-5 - CASTFDPAGNEQYF TGTGCCAGCACCTTCGATCCGGCAGGGAACGAGCAGTACTTC
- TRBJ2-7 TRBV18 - CASSPTTSSYEQYF TGTGCCAGCTCACCTACGACTAGTTCCTACGAGCAGTACTTC
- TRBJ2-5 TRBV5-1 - CASSLASRSGEETQYF TGCGCCAGCAGCTTGGCCAGCAGGTCAGGCGAGGAGACCCAGTACTTC
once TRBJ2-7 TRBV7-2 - CASSLVRAEQYF TGTGCCAGCAGCTTAGTGAGGGCCGAGCAGTACTTC
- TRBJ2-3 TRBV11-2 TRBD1 CASSARQGPDTQYF TGTGCCAGCAGCGCTCGACAGGGCCCAGATACGCAGTATTTT
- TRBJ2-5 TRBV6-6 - CATSTGPRNQYF TGTGCCACTTCGACCGGCCCTAGGAACCAGTACTTC
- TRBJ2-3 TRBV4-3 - CASSPRYQATDTQYF TGCGCCAGCAGCCCGCGATATCAAGCCACAGATACGCAGTATTTT
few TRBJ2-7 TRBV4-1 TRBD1 CASRHRDRGSYEQYF TGCGCCAGCAGACACCGGGACAGGGGGTCCTACGAGCAGTACTTC